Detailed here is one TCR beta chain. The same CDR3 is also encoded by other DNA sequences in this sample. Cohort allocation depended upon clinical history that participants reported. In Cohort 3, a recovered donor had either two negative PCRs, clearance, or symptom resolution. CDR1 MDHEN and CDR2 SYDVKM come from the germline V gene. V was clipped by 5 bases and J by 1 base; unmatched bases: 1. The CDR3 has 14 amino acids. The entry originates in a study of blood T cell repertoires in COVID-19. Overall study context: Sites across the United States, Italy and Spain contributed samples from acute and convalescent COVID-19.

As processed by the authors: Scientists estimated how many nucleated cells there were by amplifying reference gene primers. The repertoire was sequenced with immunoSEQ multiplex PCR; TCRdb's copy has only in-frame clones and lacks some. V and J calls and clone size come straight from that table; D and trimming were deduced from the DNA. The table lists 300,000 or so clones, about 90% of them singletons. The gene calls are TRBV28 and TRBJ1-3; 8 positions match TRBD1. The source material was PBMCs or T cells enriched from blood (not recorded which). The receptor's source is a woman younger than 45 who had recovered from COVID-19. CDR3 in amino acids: CASSTGGSGNTIYF. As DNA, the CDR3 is TGTGCCAGCAGTACAGGGGGATCTGGAAACACCATATATTTT. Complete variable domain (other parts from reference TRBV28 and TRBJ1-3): DVKVTQSSRYLVKRTGEKVFLECVQDMDHENMFWYRQDPGLGLRLIYFSYDVKMKEKGDIPEGYSVSREKKERFSLILESASTNQTSMYLCASSTGGSGNTIYFGEGSWLTVV.